The present TCR beta chain was sequenced within a study of cytomegalovirus exposure and HLA in healthy donors. Overall study results and limits: The study reported that TCR beta sequences accurately predicted HLA-A and HLA-B alleles in most subjects. Certain indistinguishable V segments, among them TRBV6-2 and TRBV6-3, were excluded.

PCR primers comprised 60 Vbeta and 13 Jbeta primers. Here immunoSEQ multiplex PCR was the method, and the copy in TCRdb shows in-frame clones only, minus some. The listing records 95,000 to 150,000 clones. About this clone itself: Its antigen is as yet unknown.

Germline V gene data show CDR1 as MDHEN and CDR2 as SYDVKM. The CDR3 spans 15 residues. V was cut by 7 bases and J by 0 bases, with 13 bases left in between. Donors counted as nominally healthy when sampled, yet unrecorded immune exposures were likely. This TCR derives from a man aged 40-55 years in good health and CMV-seronegative. Material for sequencing was PBMCs. This chain uses TRBV28 with TRBJ2-1, with unresolved D. Here the CDR3 reads CASTRSLSSYNEQFF. The CDR3 DNA reads as TGTGCCAGCACCCGCTCCCTCAGCTCCTACAATGAGCAGTTCTTC. The variable domain in full, with the rest retrieved from reference TRBV28 and TRBJ2-1, is DVKVTQSSRYLVKRTGEKVFLECVQDMDHENMFWYRQDPGLGLRLIYFSYDVKMKEKGDIPEGYSVSREKKERFSLILESASTNQTSMYLCASTRSLSSYNEQFFGPGTRLTVL.